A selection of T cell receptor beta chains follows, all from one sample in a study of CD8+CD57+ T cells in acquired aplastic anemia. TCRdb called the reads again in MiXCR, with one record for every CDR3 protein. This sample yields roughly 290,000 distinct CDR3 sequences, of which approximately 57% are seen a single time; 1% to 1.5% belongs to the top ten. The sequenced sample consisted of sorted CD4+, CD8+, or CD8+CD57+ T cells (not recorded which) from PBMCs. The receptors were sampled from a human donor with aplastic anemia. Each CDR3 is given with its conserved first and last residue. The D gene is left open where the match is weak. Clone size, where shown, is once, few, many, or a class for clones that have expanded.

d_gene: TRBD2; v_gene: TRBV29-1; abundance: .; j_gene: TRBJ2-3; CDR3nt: TGCAGCGTTGATGGAAGAGGGACTAGCGGGGGGTCCCGGGATACGCAGTATTTT; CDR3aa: CSVDGRGTSGGSRDTQYF
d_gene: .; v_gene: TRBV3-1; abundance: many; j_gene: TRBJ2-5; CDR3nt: TGTGCCAGCAGCCAAGAGGTTGGGGGGGAGACCCAGTACTTC; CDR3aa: CASSQEVGGETQYF
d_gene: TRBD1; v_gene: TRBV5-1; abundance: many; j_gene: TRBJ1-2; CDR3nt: TGCGCCAGCAGCGGACAGGGGCTCAACTATGGCTACACCTTC; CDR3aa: CASSGQGLNYGYTF
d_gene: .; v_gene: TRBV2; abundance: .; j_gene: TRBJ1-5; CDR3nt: TGTGCCAGCAGTGGGACTAGCGGGAGGCTTTGGCATTTT; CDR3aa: CASSGTSGRLWHF
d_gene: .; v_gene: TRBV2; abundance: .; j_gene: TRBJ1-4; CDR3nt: TGTGCCAGCAAGGGTTGGGCAGGTCCTGAAAAACTGTTTTTT; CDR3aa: CASKGWAGPEKLFF
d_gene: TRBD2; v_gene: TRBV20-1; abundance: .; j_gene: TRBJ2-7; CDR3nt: TGCAGTGCTAGTAGGGCGGGGGGGGGTTACGAGCAGTACTTC; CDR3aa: CSASRAGGGYEQYF
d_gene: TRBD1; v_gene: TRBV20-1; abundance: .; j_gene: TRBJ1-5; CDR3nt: TGCAGTGCTAGAGAGGGACAGCCAAATCAGCCCCAGCATTTT; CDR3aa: CSAREGQPNQPQHF
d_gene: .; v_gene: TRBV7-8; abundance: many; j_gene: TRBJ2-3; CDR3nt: TGTGCCAGCAGCTTCTATTTTGCTAGCACAGATACGCAGTATTTT; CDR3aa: CASSFYFASTDTQYF
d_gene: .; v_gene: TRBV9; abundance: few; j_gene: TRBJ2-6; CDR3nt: TGTGCCAGCAGTGTTTGGTCGTCTGGGGCCAACGTCCTGACTTTC; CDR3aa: CASSVWSSGANVLTF
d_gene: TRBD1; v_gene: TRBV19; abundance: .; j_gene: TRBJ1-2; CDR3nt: TGTGCCAGTACAGGTCGACAGGGGGCGCTTGGCTACACCTTC; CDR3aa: CASTGRQGALGYTF
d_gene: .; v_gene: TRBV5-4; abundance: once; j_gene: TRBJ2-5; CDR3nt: TGTGCTAGCAGCTGGGGGCGGGGACGGGAGACCCAGTACTTC; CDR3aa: CASSWGRGRETQYF
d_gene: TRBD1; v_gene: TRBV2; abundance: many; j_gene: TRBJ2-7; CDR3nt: TGTGCCAGCAGATCGGGACAGCTTGATCTATACGAGCAGTACTTC; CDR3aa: CASRSGQLDLYEQYF
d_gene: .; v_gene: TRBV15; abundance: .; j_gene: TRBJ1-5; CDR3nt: TGTGCCACTCAACAGAGTCCTAATAGCAATCAGCCCCAGCATTTT; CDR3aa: CATQQSPNSNQPQHF
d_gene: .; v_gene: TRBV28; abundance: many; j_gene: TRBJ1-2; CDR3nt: TGTGCCAGCAGTTCGGGGATGAATGGCTACACCTTC; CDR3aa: CASSSGMNGYTF
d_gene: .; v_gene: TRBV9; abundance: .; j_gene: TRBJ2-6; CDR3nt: TGTGCCAGCAGCCTGAATCGACCGGGACGCCCCTCTGGGGCCAACGTCCTGACTTTC; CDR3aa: CASSLNRPGRPSGANVLTF
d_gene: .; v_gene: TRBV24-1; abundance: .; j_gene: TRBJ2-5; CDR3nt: TGTGCCAGCTCGGACAGCTTCCAAGAGACCCAGTACTTC; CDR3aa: CASSDSFQETQYF
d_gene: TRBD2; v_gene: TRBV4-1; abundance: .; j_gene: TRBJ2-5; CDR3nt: TGCGCCAGCAGCCAGGGTCTAGCGGGACTGGAGACCCAGTACTTC; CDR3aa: CASSQGLAGLETQYF
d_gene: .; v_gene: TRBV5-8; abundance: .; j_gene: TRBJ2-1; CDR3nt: TGTGCCAGCAGCTTGGAGGCGGATAGCTCCTACAATGAGCAGTTCTTC; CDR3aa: CASSLEADSSYNEQFF
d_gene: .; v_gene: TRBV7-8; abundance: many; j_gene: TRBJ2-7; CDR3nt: TGTGCCAGCAGCTTACCGGGACGCCTCGAGCAGTACTTC; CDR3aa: CASSLPGRLEQYF
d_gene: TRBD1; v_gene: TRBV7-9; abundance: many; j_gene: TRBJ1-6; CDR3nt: TGTGCCAGCGGTCCGGGACAGGTTAATTCAGCCCTCCACTTT; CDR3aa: CASGPGQVNSALHF
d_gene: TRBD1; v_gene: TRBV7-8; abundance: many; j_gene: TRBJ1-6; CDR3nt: TGTGCCAGCAGCTTGGGACAGCCGAATTCACCCCTCCACTTT; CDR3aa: CASSLGQPNSPLHF
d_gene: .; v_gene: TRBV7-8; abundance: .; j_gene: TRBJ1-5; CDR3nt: TGTGCCAGCAGCTCCGCCGATGGGGTCTGGAGAGATCAGCCCCAGCATTTT; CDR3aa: CASSSADGVWRDQPQHF
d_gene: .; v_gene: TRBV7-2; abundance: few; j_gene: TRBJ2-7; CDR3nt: TGTGCCAGCAGCTTAGGTCTCGTCTCTTCCTACGAGCAGTACTTC; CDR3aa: CASSLGLVSSYEQYF
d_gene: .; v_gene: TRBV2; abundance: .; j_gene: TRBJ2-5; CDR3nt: TGTGCCAGCAGTGCCGTAAGTCAAGAGACCCAGTACTTC; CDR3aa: CASSAVSQETQYF
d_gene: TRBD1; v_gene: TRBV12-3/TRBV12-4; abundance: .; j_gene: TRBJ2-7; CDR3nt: TGTGCCAGCAGTTACCAGACCGGGACAGGGGAGGCGTACGAGCAGTACTTC; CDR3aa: CASSYQTGTGEAYEQYF
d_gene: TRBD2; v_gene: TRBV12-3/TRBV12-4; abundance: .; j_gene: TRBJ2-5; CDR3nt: TGTGCCAGCAGTCCGGGACTAGAGGAGACCCAGTACTTC; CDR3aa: CASSPGLEETQYF
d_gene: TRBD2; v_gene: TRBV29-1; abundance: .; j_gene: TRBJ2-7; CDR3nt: TGCAGCGTTTCCCTAGCGGGAGACGAGCAGTACTTC; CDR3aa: CSVSLAGDEQYF
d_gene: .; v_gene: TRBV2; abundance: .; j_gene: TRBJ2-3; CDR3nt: TGTGCCAGCAGTGAAGCAGGCGTAGATACGCAGTATTTT; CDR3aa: CASSEAGVDTQYF
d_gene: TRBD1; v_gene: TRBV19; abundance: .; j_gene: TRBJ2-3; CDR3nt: TGTGCCAGTAGTCGTGAAAGGGACAGGGGAACAGATACGCAGTATTTT; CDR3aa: CASSRERDRGTDTQYF
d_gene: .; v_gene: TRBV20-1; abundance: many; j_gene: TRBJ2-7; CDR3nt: TGCAGTGCTAGGGACTTCGAGGGGGGGCTTTTCGACGAGCAGTACTTC; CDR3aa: CSARDFEGGLFDEQYF
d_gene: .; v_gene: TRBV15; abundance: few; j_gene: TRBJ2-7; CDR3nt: TGTGCCACCAGCAGAACGGGCGCTCCCGACGAGCAGTACTTC; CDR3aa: CATSRTGAPDEQYF
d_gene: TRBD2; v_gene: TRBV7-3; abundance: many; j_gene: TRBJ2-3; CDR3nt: TGTGCCAGCAGCTTAAACCTAGCGGGACGCACAGATACGCAGTATTTT; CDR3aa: CASSLNLAGRTDTQYF
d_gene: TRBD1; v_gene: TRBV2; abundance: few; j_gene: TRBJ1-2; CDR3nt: TGTGCCAGCAGCGGGACAGCTAACTATGGCTACACCTTC; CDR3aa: CASSGTANYGYTF
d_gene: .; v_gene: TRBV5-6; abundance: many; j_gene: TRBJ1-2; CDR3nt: TGTGCCAGCAGCCTAGGTATCCGGGACATCTACACCTTC; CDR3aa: CASSLGIRDIYTF
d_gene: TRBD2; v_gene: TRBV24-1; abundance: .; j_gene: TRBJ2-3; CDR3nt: TGTGCCACCAGTGGACCACGGACTAGCGGGAGCCTCACAGATACGCAGTATTTT; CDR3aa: CATSGPRTSGSLTDTQYF
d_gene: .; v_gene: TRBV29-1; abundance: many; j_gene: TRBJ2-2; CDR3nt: TGCAGCGTAGCGATAGCGGCAAACACCGGGGAGCTGTTTTTT; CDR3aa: CSVAIAANTGELFF
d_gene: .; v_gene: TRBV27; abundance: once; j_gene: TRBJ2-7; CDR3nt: TGTGCCAGCAGTTTAGATAGTTCTGGGTCCTACGAGCAGTACTTC; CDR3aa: CASSLDSSGSYEQYF
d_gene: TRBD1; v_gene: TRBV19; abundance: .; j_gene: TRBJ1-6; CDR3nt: TGTGCCACCGGGGGCAGGGGGAAAGATAATTCACCCCTCCACTTT; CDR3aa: CATGGRGKDNSPLHF
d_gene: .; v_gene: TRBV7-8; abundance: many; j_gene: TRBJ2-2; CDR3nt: TGTGCCAGCAGCTTAGAAGAGGGATACAGGGAGCTGTTTTTT; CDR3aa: CASSLEEGYRELFF
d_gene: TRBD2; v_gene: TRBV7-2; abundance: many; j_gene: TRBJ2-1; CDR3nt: TGTGCCAGCAGCGCCCTTTGGACTAGGCAGACTTACAATGAGCAGTTCTTC; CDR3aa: CASSALWTRQTYNEQFF
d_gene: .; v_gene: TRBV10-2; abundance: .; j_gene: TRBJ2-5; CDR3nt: TGCGCCAGCAGTGAGATGGTGGGGGAGACCCAGTACTTC; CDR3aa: CASSEMVGETQYF
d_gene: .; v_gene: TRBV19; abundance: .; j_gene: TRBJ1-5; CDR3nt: TGTGCCAGTAGTATAGGCCAGGGACGGAGGGAGCGGCCCCAGCATTTT; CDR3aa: CASSIGQGRRERPQHF
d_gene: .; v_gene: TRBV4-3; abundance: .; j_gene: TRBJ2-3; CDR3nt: TGCGCCAGCAGCCCAGGCGGGACGACAGATACGCAGTATTTT; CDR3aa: CASSPGGTTDTQYF
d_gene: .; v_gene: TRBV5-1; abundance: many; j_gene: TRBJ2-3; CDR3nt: TGCGCCAGCAGCACCGCCGGGGGCGTGAGCACAGATACGCAGTATTTT; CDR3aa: CASSTAGGVSTDTQYF
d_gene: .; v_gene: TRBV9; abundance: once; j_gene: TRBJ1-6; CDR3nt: TGTGCCAGCAGCGTAGAGTACTATAATTCACCCCTCCACTTT; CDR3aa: CASSVEYYNSPLHF
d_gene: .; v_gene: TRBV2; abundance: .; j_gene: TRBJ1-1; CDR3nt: TGTGCCACCAGTTGGGGCAGGATCGGAGGGGGGGTCCCTGAAGCTTTCTTT; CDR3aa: CATSWGRIGGGVPEAFF